The 5 T cell receptor beta chains below were found in one sample sequenced in a study of regulatory T cells in long-lasting Graves disease. Time point in this sample: newly diagnosed GD, antithyroid drugs for less than 3 months. RNA from PBMCs was the source of the TCR library. Construction of TCR beta libraries relied on iRepertoire HTBI primers and on Arm-PCR targeting CDR3 regions. TCRdb re-called the multiplex PCR reads with MiXCR, one entry per CDR3 protein. This table holds 300,000 to 400,000 distinct CDR3 sequences, 16% found once. These data were also filed under a second study, of T cells in Graves' hyperthyroidism and ophthalmopathy.

This material consisted of peripheral blood mononuclear cells (PBMCs), taken at new diagnosis, from a patient treated with antithyroid drugs. All receptors come from a man aged 40-49 years with Graves disease.

This clonotype was detected many times. The CDR3 here is CASTQGDMNTEAFF. Written as DNA, the CDR3 is TGTGCCAGCACCCAAGGGGATATGAACACTGAAGCTTTCTTT. The chain employs TRBV9 and TRBJ1-1; D is possibly TRBD1 (5 bases). This CDR3 is 14 amino acids long. Looked up from germline, CDR1 is SGDLS and CDR2 is YYNGEE. With 6 bases removed from V and 0 bases from J, the gap between germline ends came to 12 bases.

At least ten counts were recorded for this clonotype. The chain employs TRBV6-1 and TRBJ2-7; D unresolved. The CDR3 covers 13 residues. CDR1 and CDR2 from the germline V gene are MNHNS and SASEGT. V was clipped by 0 bases and J by 7 bases, with 10 bases between them. CDR3 sequence (DNA): TGTGCCAGCAGTGAAGCGGCCAGAGTAGAGCAGTACTTC. This gives the protein CASSEAARVEQYF.

This chain links TRBV6-2 or TRBV6-3 with TRBJ2-2; D uncertain. The germline gives CDR1 MNHEY, CDR2 SVGEGT. CDR3 length equals 15 residues. Trimming removed 6 bases from V and 3 bases from J, with 14 bases in between. CDR3 protein: CASRVTRQDTGELFF. As DNA, the CDR3 is TGTGCCAGCAGAGTAACGAGACAAGACACCGGGGAGCTGTTTTTT.

This clonotype was observed many times. CDR3 protein: CASSLEAGGYTQYF. CDR3 nucleotides: TGTGCCAGTAGTCTCGAGGCGGGGGGATATACGCAGTATTTT. The chain combines TRBV19 with TRBJ2-3, with 8 positions matching TRBD2. The J segment lost 7 bases and the V segment lost 5 bases, leaving 8 bases of the junction unmatched. The CDR3 totals 14 residues. The V gene's germline CDR1 is LNHDA and CDR2 SQIVND (reference sequence).

The chain is built from TRBV12-3 or TRBV12-4 and TRBJ1-2, with TRBD1 matching over 7 bases. The V and J ends lost 1 base and 3 bases, in that order; junction bases with no gene match: 2. The CDR3 runs 14 residues. Here the CDR3 reads CASSLGQGYYGYTF. In nucleotides, the CDR3 is TGTGCCAGCAGTTTAGGACAGGGTTACTATGGCTACACCTTC.